Listed here is a single TCR beta chain. It lacks a known antigen. Qualities for individual bases were not recorded, and no much larger clone is one base off. Patients with localized lung adenocarcinoma, a subtype of non-small cell lung cancer, were used as donors. Samples were obtained from the centers of localized lung adenocarcinomas. CD8+ T cells from tumor tissue were profiled separately from CD4+ T cells for TCR repertoire analysis. The data are from a study of CD4 and CD8 cells across lung adenocarcinoma regions (dated 2018 in TCRdb). Context from the whole study: Intratumor heterogeneity of the T cell receptor repertoire was examined by comparing tumor centers with tumor margins.

Including the terminal cysteine and phenylalanine, the CDR3 comprises 13 residues. The kept DNA is CDR3 alone, 39 bases in frame from the first base. V loses 4 bases of germline sequence and J loses 8 bases, and the interval between the two ends is 11 bases. From the germline V gene, CDR1 is MNHEY and CDR2 is SVGAGI. Library preparation used PCR. Sequenced on a HiSeq X Ten. TCRdb reran the public reads through fastp at Q25 and MiXCR, keeping productive beta chains. One record per CDR3 amino acid sequence lists the most common genes and DNA. This sample gives 20,000 to 25,000 distinct CDR3 sequences in total; around half of them show up just once. Of the sample, around 28% is held by the ten largest clones.

This sequence uses TRBV6-5 and TRBJ2-2; possibly the D gene is TRBD1, per 6 matching bases. This TCR was sampled from a female donor with lung adenocarcinoma. The CD4 and CD8 labels of this study may be unreliable. The sequenced sample was CD8+ T cells from the center of a lung tumor. The cell subset or site label, read with the paper, signifies: tumor center region. Read as DNA, the sequence is TGTGCCAGCAGTTTCGACAGGCGAGGGGAGCTGTTTTTT. Translation gives CASSFDRRGELFF.